This passage covers 9 T cell receptor beta chains from one sample sequenced in a study of Graves' ophthalmopathy and Graves' hyperthyroidism. As the template, RNA transcripts were used to amplify TCR beta CDR3 regions. Scientists carried out first-round RT-PCR using HTBI primers and then a second-round multiplex PCR. TCRdb re-called the multiplex PCR reads with MiXCR, one entry per CDR3 protein. The sample lists around 590,000 distinct CDR3 sequences, less than 40% seen once, with 3.5% to 5% in the top ten. The sequenced material came from peripheral blood or thyroid tissue (not recorded which). These receptor sequences come from an adult man with Graves' hyperthyroidism.

In its sample, this clonotype was seen many times. The genes are TRBV10-3 and TRBJ2-2, with D possibly matching TRBD2 (6 bases). The CDR3 has 14 amino acids. Germline values: CDR1 ENHRY, CDR2 SYGVKD. Trimming stripped 10 bases from V and 7 bases from J, with 19 bases between. CDR3 residues: CATGASADGGELFF. CDR3 DNA: TGTGCCACCGGGGCTAGCGCGGACGGCGGGGAGCTGTTTTTT.

Notes on this clonotype: The CDR3 carries no conserved terminal phenylalanine or tryptophan, so it likely arises from a read error. The V call is TRBV12-3 or TRBV12-4, the J call TRBJ1-5, with 10 bases lining up with TRBD1. This CDR3 is built from 18 residues. Trimming took 6 bases from V and 2 from J; bases not matched to a gene: 13. The CDR3 DNA reads TGTGCCAGCAGCTACGGACAGGGGGATCAATATGGCAATCAGCCCCAGCATCTT. Residues: CASSYGQGDQYGNQPQHL.

CDR3 loop: CASSRDGYNEKLFF. The CDR3 nucleotides are TGTGCCAGCAGTCGGGACGGCTACAATGAAAAACTGTTTTTT. The J gene is TRBJ1-4, the V gene TRBV6-1; possibly TRBD1 for D (5 bases). With 5 bases removed from V and 5 bases from J, the gap between germline ends came to 12 bases. The CDR3 spans 14 residues. Germline CDR1 reads MNHNS; CDR2 reads SASEGT.

The chain employs TRBV12-3 or TRBV12-4 and TRBJ2-7, with 14 nucleotides matching TRBD2. V lost 4 bases and J lost 5; bases outside the gene matches: 4. The CDR3 extends over 15 amino acids. This chain's CDR3 is CASSSGTSGRNEQYF. The CDR3 bases are TGTGCCAGCAGTTCTGGGACTAGCGGGAGAAACGAGCAGTACTTC.

The chain has TRBV20-1 and TRBJ1-2; D is perhaps TRBD1 (5 bases). The CDR3 extends over 15 amino acids. The V gene's germline CDR1 is DFQATT and CDR2 SNEGSKA (reference sequence). V gave up 1 base and J gave up 1 base, with 13 bases separating them. CDR3 region: CSARGKTASNYGYTF. CDR3 nucleotides: TGCAGTGCTAGAGGAAAGACAGCAAGTAACTATGGCTACACCTTC.

This clonotype was recorded many times. This may stem from a read error, because a much larger clone lies one nucleotide away. CDR3 amino acids: CSALGREQYF. CDR3 DNA sequence: TGCAGCGCCCTAGGGAGGGAGCAGTACTTC. V usage is TRBV29-1 and J usage is TRBJ2-7; a weak D match, TRBD2 (6 bases). CDR3 size: 10 residues. Germline V gene lookup returns CDR1 SQVTM and CDR2 ANQGSEA. Trimming removed 7 bases from V and 7 bases from J, with 11 bases in between.

The rearrangement uses TRBV29-1 and TRBJ2-2; 8 bases align to TRBD1. J was trimmed by 2 bases and V by 3 bases; bases with no gene match: 11. Looked up from germline, CDR1 is SQVTM and CDR2 is ANQGSEA. The CDR3 is 17 residues long. This CDR3 is CSVEGGGQGRNTGELFF. The CDR3 nucleotides are TGCAGCGTTGAGGGGGGAGGACAGGGAAGAAACACCGGGGAGCTGTTTTTT.

This clonotype has a single count. The V and J genes are TRBV20-1 and TRBJ2-5; 9 nucleotides align to TRBD2. CDR1 DFQATT and CDR2 SNEGSKA come from the germline V gene (reference sequence). This CDR3 has 15 residues. With V trimmed by 6 bases and J by 3 bases, 11 bases remained unmatched. The chain's CDR3 is CSATPLAGPEETQYF. The CDR3 DNA follows: TGCAGTGCCACCCCCCTAGCGGGGCCCGAAGAGACCCAGTACTTC.

This chain uses TRBV7-6 with TRBJ1-2, with TRBD1 matching 9 bases. V was pared by 0 bases and J by 8 bases, with 10 bases of the junction left unmatched. There are 16 residues in the CDR3. CDR1 is SGHVS, CDR2 FNYEAQ, per germline. The CDR3 sequence is CASSLALDWTGDGYTF. In DNA, the CDR3 is TGTGCCAGCAGCTTAGCCCTTGATTGGACAGGGGACGGCTACACCTTC.